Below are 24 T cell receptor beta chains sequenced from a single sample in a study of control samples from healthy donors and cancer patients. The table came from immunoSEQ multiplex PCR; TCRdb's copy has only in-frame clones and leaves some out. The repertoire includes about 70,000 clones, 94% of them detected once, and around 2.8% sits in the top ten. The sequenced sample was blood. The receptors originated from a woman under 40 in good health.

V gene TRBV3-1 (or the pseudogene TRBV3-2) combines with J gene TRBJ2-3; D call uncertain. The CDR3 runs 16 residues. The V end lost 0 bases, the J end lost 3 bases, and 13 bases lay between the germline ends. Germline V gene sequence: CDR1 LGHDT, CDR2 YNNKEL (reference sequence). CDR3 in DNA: TGTGCCAGCAGCCAAGATCCCCGGTTTGGAACAGATACGCAGTATTTT. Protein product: CASSQDPRFGTDTQYF.

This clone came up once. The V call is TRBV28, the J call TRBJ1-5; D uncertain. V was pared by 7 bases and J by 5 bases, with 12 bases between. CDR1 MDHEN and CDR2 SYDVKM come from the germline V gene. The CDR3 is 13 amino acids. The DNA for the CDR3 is TGTGCCAGCAAAGAGGTGGGATATCAGCCCCAGCATTTT. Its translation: CASKEVGYQPQHF.

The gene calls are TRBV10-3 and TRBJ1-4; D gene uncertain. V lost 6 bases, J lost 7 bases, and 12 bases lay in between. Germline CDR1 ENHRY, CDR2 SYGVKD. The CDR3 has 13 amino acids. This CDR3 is CAIRAEEFEKLFF. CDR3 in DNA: TGTGCCATCAGGGCCGAAGAGTTTGAAAAACTGTTTTTT.

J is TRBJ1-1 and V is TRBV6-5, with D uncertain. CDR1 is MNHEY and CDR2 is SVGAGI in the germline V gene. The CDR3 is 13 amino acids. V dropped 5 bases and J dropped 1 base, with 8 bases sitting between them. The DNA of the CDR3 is TGTGCCAGCAGTCTCTTAAAGAACACTGAAGCTTTCTTT. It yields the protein CASSLLKNTEAFF.

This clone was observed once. CDR3 loop: CASRAGQSYEQYV. The CDR3 region has the DNA TGTGCCAGCAGAGCGGGACAGTCCTACGAGCAGTACGTC. The V and J genes are TRBV2 and TRBJ2-7; the D gene could be TRBD1 or TRBD2 (7 bases each). The germline V and J ends were trimmed by 6 bases and 1 base, with 10 bases remaining between them. The CDR3 is made up of 13 amino acids. Germline CDR1 and CDR2: SNHLY and FYNNEI.

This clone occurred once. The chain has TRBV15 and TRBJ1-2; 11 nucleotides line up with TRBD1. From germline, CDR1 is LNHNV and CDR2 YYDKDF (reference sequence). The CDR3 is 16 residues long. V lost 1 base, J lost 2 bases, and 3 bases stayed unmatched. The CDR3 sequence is CATSRGGTGGNYGYTF. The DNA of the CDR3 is TGTGCCACCAGCAGAGGCGGGACAGGGGGGAACTATGGCTACACCTTC.

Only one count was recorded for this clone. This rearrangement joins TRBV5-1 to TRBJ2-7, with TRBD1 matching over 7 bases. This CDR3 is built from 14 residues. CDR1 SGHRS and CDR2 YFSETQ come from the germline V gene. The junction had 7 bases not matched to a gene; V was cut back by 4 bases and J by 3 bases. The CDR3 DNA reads TGCGCCAGCAGCGTTACAGGGGATGACTACGAGCAGTACTTC. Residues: CASSVTGDDYEQYF.

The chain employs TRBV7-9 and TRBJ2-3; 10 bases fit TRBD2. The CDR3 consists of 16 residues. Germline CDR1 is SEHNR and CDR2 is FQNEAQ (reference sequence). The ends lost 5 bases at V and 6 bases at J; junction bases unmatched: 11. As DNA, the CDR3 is TGTGCCAGCAGCGGAACGAGCGGGGGGGCCAGGGATACGCAGTATTTT. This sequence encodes CASSGTSGGARDTQYF.

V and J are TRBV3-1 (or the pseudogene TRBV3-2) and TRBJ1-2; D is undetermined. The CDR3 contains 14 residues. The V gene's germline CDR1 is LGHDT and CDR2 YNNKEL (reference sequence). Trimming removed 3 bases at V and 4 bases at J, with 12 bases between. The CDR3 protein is CASSHADPIYGYTF. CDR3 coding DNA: TGTGCCAGCAGCCACGCGGACCCCATCTATGGCTACACCTTC.

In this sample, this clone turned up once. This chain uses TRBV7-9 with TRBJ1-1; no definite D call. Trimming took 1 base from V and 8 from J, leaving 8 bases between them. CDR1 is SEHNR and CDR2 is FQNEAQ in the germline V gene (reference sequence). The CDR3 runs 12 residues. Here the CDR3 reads CASSLGLPEAFF. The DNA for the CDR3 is TGTGCCAGCAGCTTAGGGCTCCCAGAAGCTTTCTTT.

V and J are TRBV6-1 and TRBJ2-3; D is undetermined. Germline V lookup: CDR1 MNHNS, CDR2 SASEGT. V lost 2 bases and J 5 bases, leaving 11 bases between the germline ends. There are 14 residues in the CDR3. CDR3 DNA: TGTGCCAGCAGTGAAAAGCAAGCCATAGATACGCAGTATTTT. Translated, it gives CASSEKQAIDTQYF.

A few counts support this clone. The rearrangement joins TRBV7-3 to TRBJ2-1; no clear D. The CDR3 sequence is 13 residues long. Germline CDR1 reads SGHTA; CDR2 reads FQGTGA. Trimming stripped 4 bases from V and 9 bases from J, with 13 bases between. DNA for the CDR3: TGTGCCAGCAGCTCACCCCCAAAGGGTGAGCAGTTCTTC. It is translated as CASSSPPKGEQFF. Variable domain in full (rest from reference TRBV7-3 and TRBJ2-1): GAGVSQTPSNKVTEKGKYVELRCDPISGHTALYWYRQSLGQGPEFLIYFQGTGAADDSGLPNDRFFAVRPEGSVSTLKIQRTERGDSAVYLCASSSPPKGEQFFGPGTRLTVL.

This CDR3 reads CASSLWTGGQETQYF. Written as DNA, the CDR3 is TGCGCCAGCAGCTTGTGGACAGGGGGCCAAGAGACCCAGTACTTC. The V call is TRBV5-1, the J call TRBJ2-5; 10 bases line up with TRBD1. The germline V gene encodes CDR1 SGHRS and CDR2 YFSETQ. The CDR3 has 15 amino acids. With 1 base clipped from V and 1 base from J, the junction kept 1 base outside the gene matches.

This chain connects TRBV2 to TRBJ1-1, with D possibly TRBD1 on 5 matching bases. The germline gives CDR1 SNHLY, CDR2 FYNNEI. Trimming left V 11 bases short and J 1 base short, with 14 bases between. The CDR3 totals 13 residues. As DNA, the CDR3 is TGTGCCGCTAAAGTAGGGGCGAACACTGAAGCTTTCTTT. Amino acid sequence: CAAKVGANTEAFF.

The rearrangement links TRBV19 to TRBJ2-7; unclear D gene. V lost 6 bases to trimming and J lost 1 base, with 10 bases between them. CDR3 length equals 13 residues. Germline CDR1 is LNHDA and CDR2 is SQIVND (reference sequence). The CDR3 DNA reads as TGTGCCAGTAGCTCCAGGTATTCCTACGAGCAGTACTTC. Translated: CASSSRYSYEQYF.

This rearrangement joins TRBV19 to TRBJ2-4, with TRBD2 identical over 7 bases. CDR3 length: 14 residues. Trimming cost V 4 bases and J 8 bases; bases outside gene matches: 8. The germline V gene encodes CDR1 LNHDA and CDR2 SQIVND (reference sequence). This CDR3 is CASSTLSGWDIQYF. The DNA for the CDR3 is TGTGCCAGTAGTACCCTTAGCGGGTGGGACATTCAGTACTTC.

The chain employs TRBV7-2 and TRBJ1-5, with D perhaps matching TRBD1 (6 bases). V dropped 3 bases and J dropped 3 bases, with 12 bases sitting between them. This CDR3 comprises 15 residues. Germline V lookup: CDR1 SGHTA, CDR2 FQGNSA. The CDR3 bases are TGTGCCAGCAGCTTCACGGACAGTCCCAATCAGCCCCAGCATTTT. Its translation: CASSFTDSPNQPQHF.

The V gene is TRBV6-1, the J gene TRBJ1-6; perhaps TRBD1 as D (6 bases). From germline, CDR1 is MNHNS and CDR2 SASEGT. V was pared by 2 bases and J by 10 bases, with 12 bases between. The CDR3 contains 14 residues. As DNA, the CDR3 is TGTGCCAGCAGTGAATCCAGGGGTAGCTCACCCCTCCACTTT. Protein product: CASSESRGSSPLHF.

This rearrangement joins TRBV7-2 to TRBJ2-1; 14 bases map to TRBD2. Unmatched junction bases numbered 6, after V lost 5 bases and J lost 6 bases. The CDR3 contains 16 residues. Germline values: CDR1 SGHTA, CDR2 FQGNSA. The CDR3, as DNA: TGTGCCAGCAGCCCCCGAGGACTAGCGGGGGGCAATGAGCAGTTCTTC. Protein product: CASSPRGLAGGNEQFF. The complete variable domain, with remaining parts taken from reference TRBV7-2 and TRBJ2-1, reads GAGVSQSPSNKVTEKGKDVELRCDPISGHTALYWYRQSLGQGLEFLIYFQGNSAPDKSGLPSDRFSAERTGGSVSTLTIQRTQQEDSAVYLCASSPRGLAGGNEQFFGPGTRLTVL.

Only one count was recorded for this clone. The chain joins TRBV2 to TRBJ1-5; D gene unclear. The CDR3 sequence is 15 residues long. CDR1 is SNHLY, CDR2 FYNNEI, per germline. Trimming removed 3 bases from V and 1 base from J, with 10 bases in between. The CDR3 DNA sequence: TGTGCCAGCAGTGACGGCCCCCTAAGCAATCAGCCCCAGCATTTT. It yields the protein CASSDGPLSNQPQHF.

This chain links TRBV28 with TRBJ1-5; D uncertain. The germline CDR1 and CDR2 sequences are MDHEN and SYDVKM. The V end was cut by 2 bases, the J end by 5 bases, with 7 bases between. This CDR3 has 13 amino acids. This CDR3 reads CASSLGTYQPQHF. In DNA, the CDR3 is TGTGCCAGCAGTTTAGGCACGTATCAGCCCCAGCATTTT.

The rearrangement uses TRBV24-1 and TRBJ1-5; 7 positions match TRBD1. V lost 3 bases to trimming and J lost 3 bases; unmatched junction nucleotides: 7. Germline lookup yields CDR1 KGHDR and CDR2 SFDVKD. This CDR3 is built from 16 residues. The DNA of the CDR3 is TGTGCCACCAGTGATCGTACAGGGGACTCCAATCAGCCCCAGCATTTT. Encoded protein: CATSDRTGDSNQPQHF.

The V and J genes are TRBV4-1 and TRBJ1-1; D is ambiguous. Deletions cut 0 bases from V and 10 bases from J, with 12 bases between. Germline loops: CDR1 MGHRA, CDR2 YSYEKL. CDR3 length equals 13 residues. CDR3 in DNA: TGCGCCAGCAGCCAAGATGTAAACCGGGGAGCTTTCTTT. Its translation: CASSQDVNRGAFF.

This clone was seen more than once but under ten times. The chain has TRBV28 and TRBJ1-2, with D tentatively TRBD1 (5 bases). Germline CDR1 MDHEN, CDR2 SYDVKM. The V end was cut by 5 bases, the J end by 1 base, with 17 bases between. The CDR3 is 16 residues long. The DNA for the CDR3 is TGTGCCAGCAGTCCATACCGGACATCGTTTAACTATGGCTACACCTTC. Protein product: CASSPYRTSFNYGYTF.